This TCR beta chain appears in the sequencing data of a study of cytomegalovirus exposure and HLA in healthy donors. Overall study: Some 180 million T cells yielded 100 million or so unique TCR beta sequences in earlier analysis.

Concerning this clone: What it recognizes is unknown.

Nominally healthy donors were sampled, though unrecorded immune exposures were likely. CDR3 length equals 18 residues. V was clipped by 4 bases and J by 0 bases; unmatched bases: 12. Germline values: CDR1 SEHNR, CDR2 FQNEAQ (reference sequence). It was with 60 Vbeta and 13 Jbeta primers that the PCR ran. Repertoires were generated with immunoSEQ multiplex PCR, while TCRdb's copy carries only in-frame clones and drops some. The top ten clones hold about 3.8% of a sample with approximately 90,000 clones, approximately 77% of them seen once. General study points: The authors listed some 160 TCR beta chains as cytomegalovirus-associated. The sole available immune exposure information was CMV serostatus.

Specimen: PBMCs. The sequence derives from a young man in good health and CMV-seronegative. The V and J genes are TRBV7-9 and TRBJ2-7, with TRBD1 matching 10 bases. DNA for the CDR3: TGTGCCAGCAGCTCCCCCGCGACAGGGGGCTTCATCTCCTACGAGCAGTACTTC. Translation: CASSSPATGGFISYEQYF. Variable domain in full (rest from reference TRBV7-9 and TRBJ2-7): DTGVSQNPRHKITKRGQNVTFRCDPISEHNRLYWYRQTLGQGPEFLTYFQNEAQLEKSRLLSDRFSAERPKGSFSTLEIQRTEQGDSAMYLCASSSPATGGFISYEQYFGPGTRLTVT.